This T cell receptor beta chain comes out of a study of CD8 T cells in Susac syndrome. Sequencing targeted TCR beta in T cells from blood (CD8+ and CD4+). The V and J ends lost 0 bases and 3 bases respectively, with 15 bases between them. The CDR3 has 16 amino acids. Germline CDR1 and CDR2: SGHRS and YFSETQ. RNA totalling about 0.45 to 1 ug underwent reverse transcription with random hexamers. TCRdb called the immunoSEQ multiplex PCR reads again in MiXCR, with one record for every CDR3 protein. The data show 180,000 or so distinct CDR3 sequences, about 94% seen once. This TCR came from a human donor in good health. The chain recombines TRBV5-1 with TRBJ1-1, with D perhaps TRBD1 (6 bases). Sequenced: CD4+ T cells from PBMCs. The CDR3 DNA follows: TGCGCCAGCAGCTTGGCCGGACAGCCCGTACACACTGAAGCTTTCTTT. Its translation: CASSLAGQPVHTEAFF.